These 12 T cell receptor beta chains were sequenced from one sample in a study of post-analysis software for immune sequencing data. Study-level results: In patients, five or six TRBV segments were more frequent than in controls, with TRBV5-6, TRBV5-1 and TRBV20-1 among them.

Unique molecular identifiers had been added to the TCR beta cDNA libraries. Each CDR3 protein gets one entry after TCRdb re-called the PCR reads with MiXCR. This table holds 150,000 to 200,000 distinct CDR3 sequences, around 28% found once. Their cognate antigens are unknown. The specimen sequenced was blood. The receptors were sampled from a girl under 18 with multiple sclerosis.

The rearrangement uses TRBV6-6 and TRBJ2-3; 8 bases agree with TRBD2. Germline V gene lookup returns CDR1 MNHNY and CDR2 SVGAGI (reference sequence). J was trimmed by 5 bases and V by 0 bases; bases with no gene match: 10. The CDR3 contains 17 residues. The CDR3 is CASSYSVNGRAGDTQYF. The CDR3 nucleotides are TGTGCCAGCAGTTACTCGGTCAACGGGAGGGCGGGAGATACGCAGTATTTT.

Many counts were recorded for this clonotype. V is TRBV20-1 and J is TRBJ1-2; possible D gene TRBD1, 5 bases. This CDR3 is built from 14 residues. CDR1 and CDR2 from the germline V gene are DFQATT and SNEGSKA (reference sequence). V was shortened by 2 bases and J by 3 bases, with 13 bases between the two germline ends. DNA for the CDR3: TGCAGTGCTAGACCTTTGGGGGTTGACTATGGCTACACCTTC. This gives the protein CSARPLGVDYGYTF.

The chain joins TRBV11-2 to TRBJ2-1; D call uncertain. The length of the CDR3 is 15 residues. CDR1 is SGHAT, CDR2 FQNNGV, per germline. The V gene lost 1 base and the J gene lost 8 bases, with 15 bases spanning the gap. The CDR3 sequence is CASSLGAGSWDEQFF. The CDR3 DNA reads TGTGCCAGCAGCTTAGGGGCAGGATCTTGGGATGAGCAGTTCTTC.

CDR3 loop: CASSQEWAGGGSYNEQFF. CDR3 coding DNA: TGTGCCAGCAGCCAAGAATGGGCGGGAGGAGGATCCTACAATGAGCAGTTCTTC. The J gene is TRBJ2-1, the V gene TRBV4-2; 8 bases map to TRBD2. The V and J ends lost 0 bases and 1 base, in that order; junction bases with no gene match: 8. Looked up from germline, CDR1 is LGHNA and CDR2 is YNFKEQ. The length of the CDR3 is 18 residues.

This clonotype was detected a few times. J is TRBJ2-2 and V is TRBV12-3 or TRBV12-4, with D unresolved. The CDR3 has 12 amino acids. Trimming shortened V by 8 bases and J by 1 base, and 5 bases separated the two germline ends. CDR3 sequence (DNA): TGTGCCAGCCAGGAGAACACCGGGGAGCTGTTTTTT. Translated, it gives CASQENTGELFF.

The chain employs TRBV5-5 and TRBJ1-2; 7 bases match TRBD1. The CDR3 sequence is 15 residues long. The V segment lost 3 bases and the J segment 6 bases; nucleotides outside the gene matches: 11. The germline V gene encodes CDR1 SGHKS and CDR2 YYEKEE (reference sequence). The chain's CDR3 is CASSSPGGRRDGYTF. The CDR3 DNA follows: TGTGCCAGCAGCTCGCCAGGGGGACGCCGCGATGGCTACACCTTC. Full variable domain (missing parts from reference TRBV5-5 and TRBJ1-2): DAGVTQSPTHLIKTRGQQVTLRCSPISGHKSVSWYQQVLGQGPQFIFQYYEKEERGRGNFPDRFSARQFPNYSSELNVNALLLGDSALYLCASSSPGGRRDGYTFGSGTRLTVV.

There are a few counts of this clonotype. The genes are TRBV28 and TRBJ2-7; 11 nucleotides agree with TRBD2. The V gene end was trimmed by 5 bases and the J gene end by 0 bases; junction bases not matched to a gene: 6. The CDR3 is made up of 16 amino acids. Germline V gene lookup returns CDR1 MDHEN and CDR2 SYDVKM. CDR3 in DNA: TGTGCCAGCAGTCCCCGACTAGCGGGGAGCTCCTACGAGCAGTACTTC. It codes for CASSPRLAGSSYEQYF.

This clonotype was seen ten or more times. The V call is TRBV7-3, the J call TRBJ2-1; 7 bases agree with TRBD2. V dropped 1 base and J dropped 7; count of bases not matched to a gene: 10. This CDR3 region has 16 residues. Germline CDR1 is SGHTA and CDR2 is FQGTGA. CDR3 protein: CASSLRAGGSPNEQFF. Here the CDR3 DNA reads TGTGCCAGCAGCTTAAGGGCGGGCGGGAGCCCGAATGAGCAGTTCTTC.

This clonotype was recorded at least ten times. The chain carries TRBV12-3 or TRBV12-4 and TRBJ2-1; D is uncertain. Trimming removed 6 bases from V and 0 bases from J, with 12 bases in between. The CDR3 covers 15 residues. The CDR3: CASRMSLSSYNEQFF. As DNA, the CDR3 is TGTGCCAGCAGGATGAGCCTGAGCTCCTACAATGAGCAGTTCTTC.

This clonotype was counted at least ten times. The CDR3 protein is CASSSPPRFNEQFF. In DNA, the CDR3 is TGTGCCAGCAGTTCCCCCCCCCGCTTCAATGAGCAGTTCTTC. This chain joins TRBV12-3 or TRBV12-4 and TRBJ2-1; D is ambiguous. The CDR3 has 14 residues. V was pared by 4 bases and J by 6 bases, with 13 bases between.

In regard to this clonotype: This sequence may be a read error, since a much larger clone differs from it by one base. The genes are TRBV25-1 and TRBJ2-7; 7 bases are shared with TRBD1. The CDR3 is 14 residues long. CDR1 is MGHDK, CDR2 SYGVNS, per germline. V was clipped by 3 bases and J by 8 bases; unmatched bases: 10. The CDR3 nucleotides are TGTGCCAGCAGTGATCGACAGGGACGAGACAAGCAGTACTTC. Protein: CASSDRQGRDKQYF.

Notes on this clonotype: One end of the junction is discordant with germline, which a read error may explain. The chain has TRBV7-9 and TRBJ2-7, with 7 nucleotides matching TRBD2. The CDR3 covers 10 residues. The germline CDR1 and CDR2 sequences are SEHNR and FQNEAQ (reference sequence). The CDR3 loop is CAGSRGVKYF. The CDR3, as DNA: TGTGCCGGCAGCCGGGGGGTCAAGTACTTC.